This T cell receptor beta chain was retrieved from a study of shared clonotypes between healthy human individuals. Study in general: Donor composition was a couple of women and a few men, aged 18 to 49.

The assay was immunoSEQ multiplex PCR, and TCRdb's table has in-frame clones only and misses some. The sample lists about 1.1 million clones, approximately 80% occurring once. Germline-derived CDR1 and CDR2 are SGHNT and YYREEE (reference sequence). V lost 4 bases, J lost 6 bases, and 20 bases lay in between. The CDR3 contains 15 residues. The chain has TRBV5-4 and TRBJ2-7, with D maybe TRBD2 (5 bases). The origin of this receptor is a man between 18 and 29 years old in good health. Some clones in this sample may be carry-over from other donors' samples. The material sequenced was memory CD4+ T cells from PBMCs. As to subset: CD45RA-negative fraction. The CDR3 protein is CASSLGGPGGGEQYF. The CDR3 nucleotides read TGTGCCAGCAGCCTTGGTGGGCCAGGTGGAGGCGAGCAGTACTTC.